These 16 T cell receptor beta chains came from one sample sequenced in a study of shared clonotypes between healthy human individuals. The method was immunoSEQ multiplex PCR; TCRdb's version includes in-frame clones alone and lacks a portion of them. The data show hundreds of thousands of clones, with 60% to 80% seen just once and more than 10% held by the top ten. The sequenced sample consisted of PBMCs. The origin of the receptors is a woman aged 40 to 50 in good health. Some clones in this sample may be carry-over from other donors' samples.

This clone showed up just once. The chain has TRBV28 and TRBJ1-6; D unresolved. This CDR3 comprises 14 residues. CDR1 and CDR2 from the germline V gene are MDHEN and SYDVKM. With 6 bases removed from V and 8 bases from J, the gap between germline ends came to 14 bases. CDR3 loop: CASSTPGSDSPLHF. DNA for the CDR3: TGTGCCAGCAGCACACCAGGTTCGGATTCACCCCTCCACTTT.

This rearrangement joins TRBV4-1 to TRBJ2-7, with 9 bases matching TRBD1. The CDR3 runs to 17 residues. The V segment lost 4 bases and the J segment 3 bases; nucleotides outside the gene matches: 13. CDR1 is MGHRA and CDR2 is YSYEKL in the germline V gene. CDR3 in DNA: TGCGCCAGCAGCCTATCCTTTCTGGGGGGACAGGGCTACGAGCAGTACTTC. It yields the protein CASSLSFLGGQGYEQYF.

The CDR3 reads CSARSGTIQYF. The DNA for the CDR3 is TGCAGTGCCAGGTCCGGGACCATTCAGTACTTC. The V call is TRBV20-1, the J call TRBJ2-5; possibly TRBD1 or TRBD2 for D (5 bases each). The end of the DNA is better explained by TRBJ2-4, so the J call may be wrong. CDR1 and CDR2 from the germline V gene are DFQATT and SNEGSKA (reference sequence). The CDR3 has 11 amino acids.

This chain links TRBV5-1 with TRBJ2-5; D is uncertain. Trimming took off 5 bases at V and 1 base at J, with 9 bases between the two ends. Germline assignment: CDR1 SGHRS and CDR2 YFSETQ. CDR3 size: 13 residues. The CDR3 DNA is TGCGCCAGCAGAAAGGGCGCCCAAGAGACCCAGTACTTC. This encodes CASRKGAQETQYF.

The rearrangement links TRBV19 to TRBJ1-2; TRBD1 is a possible D gene (5 bases). Trimming cost V 3 bases and J 3 bases, with 11 bases left between them. The CDR3 runs 14 residues. Per the germline V gene, CDR1 is LNHDA and CDR2 is SQIVND (reference sequence). The CDR3 protein is CASSMGGDHYGYTF. For the CDR3, the DNA is TGTGCCAGTAGTATGGGGGGTGACCACTATGGCTACACCTTC.

The chain has TRBV7-9 and TRBJ1-5; 7 nucleotides match TRBD1. Germline loops: CDR1 SEHNR, CDR2 FQNEAQ (reference sequence). After removal of 5 bases from V and 4 bases from J, the junction contained 11 bases not matched to a gene. The CDR3 contains 16 residues. The CDR3 sequence: CASSPGRGQINQPQHF. The CDR3, as DNA: TGTGCCAGCAGCCCTGGGAGGGGACAGATAAATCAGCCCCAGCATTTT. Filled out from reference TRBV7-9 and TRBJ1-5, the complete variable domain reads DTGVSQNPRHKITKRGQNVTFRCDPISEHNRLYWYRQTLGQGPEFLTYFQNEAQLEKSRLLSDRFSAERPKGSFSTLEIQRTEQGDSAMYLCASSPGRGQINQPQHFGDGTRLSIL.

This clone was seen just once. The genes are TRBV7-8 and TRBJ2-2; D perhaps matches TRBD1 (5 bases). The CDR3 loop spans 16 amino acids. Germline assignment: CDR1 SGHVS and CDR2 FQNEAQ. V was cut by 1 base and J by 5 bases, with 14 bases left in between. The CDR3 region is CASSLGGRALTGELFF. For the CDR3, the DNA is TGTGCCAGCAGCTTAGGGGGCAGGGCTCTTACCGGGGAGCTGTTTTTT.

This sequence joins TRBV19 and TRBJ2-7, with TRBD2 matching 10 bases. CDR1 is LNHDA, CDR2 SQIVND, per germline (reference sequence). This CDR3 is 14 amino acids long. After removal of 3 bases from V and 7 bases from J, the junction contained 6 bases not matched to a gene. The chain's CDR3 is CASSITSGVGEQYF. CDR3 coding DNA: TGTGCCAGTAGTATCACTAGCGGGGTCGGAGAGCAGTACTTC.

V and J are TRBV21-1 and TRBJ2-1; the D call TRBD2 from the table was never checked on the DNA. TRBV21-1 is assigned pseudogene status. The length of the CDR3 is 16 residues. CDR3 coding DNA: TGTGCCAGCAGCGAAGCCGGGACTACCGTCGGCAATGAGCAGTTCTTC. Encoded protein: CASSEAGTTVGNEQFF.

On this clone itself: This may stem from a read error, because a much larger clone lies one nucleotide away. In the same sample, other DNA sequences code for this CDR3. The chain joins TRBV5-4 to TRBJ1-5; D is undetermined. The CDR3 runs to 13 residues. Between the trimmed V and J ends, which lost 0 bases and 1 base, there was a span of 2 bases. Germline-derived CDR1 and CDR2 are SGHNT and YYREEE (reference sequence). The CDR3 DNA reads TGTGCCAGCAGCTTGGACAGCAATCAGCCCCAGCATTTT. It translates to CASSLDSNQPQHF.

At least ten counts were recorded for this clone. Other nucleotide sequences in the sample specify the same CDR3. The chain combines TRBV4-2 with TRBJ2-3; the D gene is possibly TRBD2 (5 bases). Germline loops: CDR1 LGHNA, CDR2 YNFKEQ. The CDR3 has 18 residues. The germline V and J ends were trimmed by 2 bases and 2 bases, with 20 bases remaining between them. CDR3 nucleotides: TGTGCCAGCAGCCAATACCTCTCCCAGCGGTTGGCCACAGATACGCAGTATTTT. It translates to CASSQYLSQRLATDTQYF.

This sequence joins TRBV7-2 and TRBJ2-7, with D hard to call. From germline, CDR1 is SGHTA and CDR2 FQGNSA. V was clipped by 5 bases and J by 3 bases, with 8 bases between them. This CDR3 spans 12 amino acids. DNA for the CDR3: TGTGCCAGCAGCCGCCAAAACTACGAGCAGTACTTC. It encodes CASSRQNYEQYF.

Concerning this clone itself: This likely reflects a read error, since a far larger clone is one base away. The chain carries TRBV29-1 and TRBJ1-2, with D perhaps TRBD1 (5 bases). The CDR3 contains 13 residues. The V gene's germline CDR1 is SQVTM and CDR2 ANQGSEA. The ends were cut back, 4 bases at V and 3 bases at J, with 12 bases in the middle. The CDR3 region is CSVGGRGDYGYTF. The CDR3 nucleotides read TGCAGCGTTGGGGGACGGGGTGACTATGGCTACACCTTC.

The chain uses TRBV6-1 and TRBJ2-1, with 9 bases identical to TRBD2. The CDR3 has 14 residues. Germline V CDR1 and CDR2: MNHNS, SASEGT. With 6 bases clipped from V and 13 bases from J, the junction kept 13 bases outside the gene matches. For the CDR3, the DNA is TGTGCCAGCAGGAGCCTGGGACTAGCATTAGAACAGTTCTTC. Translated, it gives CASRSLGLALEQFF.

This clone appeared a few times. This chain uses TRBV14 with TRBJ2-5; D perhaps matches TRBD2 (6 bases). Per the germline V gene, CDR1 is SGHDN and CDR2 is FVKESK. The CDR3 has 13 amino acids. Deletions cut 8 bases from V and 5 bases from J, with 15 bases between. The CDR3 loop reads CASSMYGGETQYF. CDR3 nucleotides: TGTGCCAGCTCCATGTATGGGGGGGAGACCCAGTACTTC.

CDR3 nucleotides: TGTGCCATCTCCGGGACAGGGGTCGGCTACACCTTC. Its translation is CAISGTGVGYTF. The V call is TRBV10-3, the J call TRBJ1-2; 10 positions agree with TRBD1. This CDR3 has 12 residues. Germline CDR1 reads ENHRY; CDR2 reads SYGVKD. V shed 8 bases, J shed 8 bases, and the junction held 5 bases outside the gene matches.